The 13 T cell receptor beta chains given below trace back to one sample, sequenced in a study of T cells in Graves' hyperthyroidism and ophthalmopathy. TCR beta CDR3 sequences were amplified from RNA transcripts. The TCR CDR3 first-round RT-PCR relied on the HTBI primer set. TCRdb redid the calling of the multiplex PCR reads with MiXCR, one entry per CDR3 protein. Here the sample spans around 690,000 distinct CDR3 sequences, 17% being singletons. The sample comprised blood. The receptors shown here come from a man aged 45-65 years with Graves' hyperthyroidism.

CDR3 DNA: TGTGCCAGCAGTTTAAGCGGGAGGGTGGGAGATACGCAGTATTTT. Translation gives CASSLSGRVGDTQYF. The genes are TRBV28 and TRBJ2-3, with TRBD2 identical over 10 bases. Germline values: CDR1 MDHEN, CDR2 SYDVKM. V lost 2 bases and J lost 5; bases outside the gene matches: 4. This CDR3 has 15 amino acids.

V is TRBV28 and J is TRBJ2-1; 7 bases are shared with TRBD2. The germline gives CDR1 MDHEN, CDR2 SYDVKM. This CDR3 has 12 residues. The trim removed 8 bases at V and 9 bases at J, leaving 7 bases unmatched. CDR3 sequence reads: CASSGRKSEQFF. The CDR3 DNA follows: TGTGCCAGCTCCGGGAGGAAGAGTGAGCAGTTCTTC.

This clonotype was detected ten times or more. The J gene is TRBJ2-3, the V gene TRBV12-3 or TRBV12-4; D is perhaps TRBD2 (6 bases). Trimming removed 3 bases from V and 0 bases from J, with 13 bases in between. The CDR3 is made up of 16 amino acids. DNA of the CDR3: TGTGCCAGCAGTTTTGGAGGGATGACTAGCACAGATACGCAGTATTTT. This codes for CASSFGGMTSTDTQYF.

In its sample, this clonotype was seen a few times. This sequence joins TRBV30 and TRBJ2-7, with 7 bases fitting TRBD1. The CDR3 length is 13 residues. The V segment lost 6 bases and the J segment 0 bases; nucleotides outside the gene matches: 5. Germline V CDR1 and CDR2: GTSNPN, SVGIG (reference sequence). The CDR3 here is CACLRDSSYEQYF. CDR3 in DNA: TGTGCCTGCCTCCGGGACAGCTCCTACGAGCAGTACTTC.

This clonotype appeared a few times. This chain uses TRBV12-3 or TRBV12-4 with TRBJ2-3; TRBD2 aligns across 13 bases. This CDR3 spans 16 amino acids. Trimming cost V 7 bases and J 2 bases; bases outside gene matches: 6. As DNA, the CDR3 is TGTGCCAGCAATGATGGGACTAGCGGGAACACAGATACGCAGTATTTT. This translates into CASNDGTSGNTDTQYF.

In its sample, this clonotype was seen many times. The chain carries TRBV7-9 and TRBJ2-5, with a tentative D call TRBD1 (6 bases). Deletions cut 0 bases from V and 0 bases from J, with 14 bases between. The CDR3 has 17 amino acids. CDR1 is SEHNR, CDR2 FQNEAQ, per germline (reference sequence). The CDR3 bases are TGTGCCAGCAGCTTAGCGAGTACAGGGAAGGACCAAGAGACCCAGTACTTC. It specifies CASSLASTGKDQETQYF.

The chain couples TRBV19 to TRBJ2-7; a possible D gene is TRBD2 (7 bases). The CDR3 sequence is 15 residues long. CDR1 and CDR2 (germline): LNHDA, SQIVND (reference sequence). The V gene lost 5 bases and the J gene lost 2 bases, with 16 bases spanning the gap. In DNA form, the CDR3 reads TGTGCCAGTAGTGCCCTCCAGGGGAGGGCCTACGAGCAGTACTTC. Residues: CASSALQGRAYEQYF.

This clonotype was counted ten times or more. The CDR3 nucleotides are TGCAGTGCTAGAGTTGTCGCGGCAGGGAGTAAAGATACGCAGTATTTT. This gives the protein CSARVVAAGSKDTQYF. The chain carries TRBV20-1 and TRBJ2-3, with D perhaps given as TRBD1 or TRBD2 (5 bases each). V shed 1 base and J shed 5 bases, with 19 bases lying between them. The CDR3 totals 16 residues. Germline V lookup: CDR1 DFQATT, CDR2 SNEGSKA (reference sequence).

This clonotype was seen many times. At one end the junction does not follow the germline gene, possibly because of a read error. This chain links TRBV18 with TRBJ2-7, with TRBD1 matching 8 bases. Germline V CDR1 and CDR2: KGHSH, LQKENI. CDR3 size: 13 residues. The CDR3 DNA reads TGCGCCAGCAGCCCGGGACAGGACTACGAGCAGTACTTC. It translates to CASSPGQDYEQYF.

This clonotype was recorded many times. The chain couples TRBV7-3 to TRBJ2-2, with 8 nucleotides matching TRBD1. The CDR3 runs 16 residues. The junction had 5 bases not matched to a gene; V was cut back by 5 bases and J by 0 bases. Germline V gives CDR1 SGHTA, CDR2 FQGTGA. For the CDR3, the DNA is TGTGCCAGCAGCATTACAGGGGGAGCGAACACCGGGGAGCTGTTTTTT. Its protein product is CASSITGGANTGELFF.

This clonotype was counted a few times. The gene calls are TRBV12-3 or TRBV12-4 and TRBJ2-2, with a tentative D call TRBD2 (6 bases). The V gene lost 7 bases and the J gene lost 1 base, with 16 bases spanning the gap. The CDR3 spans 16 residues. CDR3 sequence (DNA): TGTGCCAGCACTCCTATAGGGCGGGAGAACACCGGGGAGCTGTTTTTT. The encoded protein is CASTPIGRENTGELFF.

Notes on this clonotype: A much larger clone sits a single nucleotide away, making a read error possible. J is TRBJ1-2 and V is TRBV30, with 7 bases identical to TRBD1. This CDR3 region has 13 residues. Germline CDR1 GTSNPN, CDR2 SVGIG (reference sequence). The trim removed 3 bases at V and 6 bases at J, leaving 7 bases unmatched. The CDR3 is CAWRSTGVDGYTF. CDR3 coding DNA: TGTGCCTGGAGATCAACAGGGGTCGATGGCTACACCTTC.

The genes are TRBV5-1 and TRBJ1-2; D is uncertain. CDR1 and CDR2 from the germline V gene are SGHRS and YFSETQ. The CDR3 has 16 amino acids. The V end lost 7 bases, the J end lost 0 bases, and 19 bases lay between the germline ends. The DNA of the CDR3 is TGCGCCAGCCGGTTGGCGAACAGACCTTCTAACTATGGCTACACCTTC. It yields the protein CASRLANRPSNYGYTF.